A single sample is the source of the 12 T cell receptor beta chains below, sequenced in a study of blood T cell repertoires in COVID-19. Libraries were prepared by immunoSEQ multiplex PCR; TCRdb keeps only in-frame clonotypes and omits some of them. The table records around 250,000 clones, about nine tenths of them present only once. Sequencing was performed on PBMCs or T cells enriched from blood (not recorded which). Receptor source: a human donor in a cohort exposed to, infected with or recovered from COVID-19 (not recorded which). The donor label of this sample is uncertain.

J is TRBJ2-7 and V is TRBV2, with 7 bases matching TRBD1. V was pared by 3 bases and J by 5 bases, with 7 bases of the junction left unmatched. Germline V lookup: CDR1 SNHLY, CDR2 FYNNEI. The length of the CDR3 is 14 residues. The CDR3 DNA reads as TGTGCCAGCAGTGATCAACAGGGGATCCACGAGCAGTACTTC. This sequence encodes CASSDQQGIHEQYF.

This clone was seen a single time. The rearrangement joins TRBV5-4 to TRBJ2-1; D uncertain. The CDR3 runs to 16 residues. V lost 6 bases, J lost 0 bases, and 16 bases lay in between. The germline CDR1 and CDR2 sequences are SGHNT and YYREEE (reference sequence). The CDR3 region has the DNA TGTGCCAGCACCGCTGCCCTTACCAGCTCCTACAATGAGCAGTTCTTC. As protein: CASTAALTSSYNEQFF.

This clone was counted only a few times. V gene TRBV27 combines with J gene TRBJ1-3; no clear D gene. Germline assignment: CDR1 MNHEY and CDR2 SMNVEV (reference sequence). Trimming left V 7 bases short and J 4 bases short, with 17 bases between. The CDR3 loop spans 15 amino acids. CDR3 coding DNA: TGTGCCAGCACCCCCTTGAGCGAAATAGGAAACACCATATATTTT. Amino acids: CASTPLSEIGNTIYF.

V and J are TRBV14 and TRBJ2-2; 9 bases match TRBD2. With V trimmed by 4 bases and J by 4 bases, 1 base remained unmatched. CDR1 SGHDN and CDR2 FVKESK come from the germline V gene. This CDR3 spans 14 amino acids. The CDR3 loop reads CASSRGGVTGELFF. CDR3 nucleotides: TGTGCCAGCAGCCGCGGGGGGGTCACCGGGGAGCTGTTTTTT.

The chain combines TRBV6-2 or TRBV6-3 with TRBJ2-7, with 7 positions matching TRBD1. Germline-derived CDR1 and CDR2 are MNHEY and SVGEGT. The CDR3 has 14 residues. J gave up 0 bases and V 3 bases, and 2 bases lay outside the gene matches. In nucleotides, the CDR3 is TGTGCCAGCAGTTATGACAGGGTCTCCTACGAGCAGTACTTC. Translated, it gives CASSYDRVSYEQYF.

V usage is TRBV13 and J usage is TRBJ2-2, with 8 bases fitting TRBD1. Germline V CDR1 and CDR2: PRHDT, FYEKMQ (reference sequence). V lost 5 bases and J lost 7; bases outside the gene matches: 9. The CDR3 is made up of 15 amino acids. The CDR3 loop is CASSPGQASGGELFF. CDR3 sequence (DNA): TGTGCCAGCAGCCCGGGACAGGCCAGCGGCGGGGAGCTGTTTTTT. Filled out from reference TRBV13 and TRBJ2-2, the complete variable domain reads AAGVIQSPRHLIKEKRETATLKCYPIPRHDTVYWYQQGPGQDPQFLISFYEKMQSDKGSIPDRFSAQQFSDYHSELNMSSLELGDSALYFCASSPGQASGGELFFGEGSRLTVL.

The V and J genes are TRBV3-1 (or the pseudogene TRBV3-2) and TRBJ1-1; TRBD1 is a possible D gene (5 bases). Trimming removed 0 bases from V and 1 base from J, with 9 bases in between. CDR1 and CDR2 (germline): LGHDT, YNNKEL (reference sequence). The CDR3 is made up of 15 amino acids. The CDR3 nucleotides read TGTGCCAGCAGCCAAGATGAAGGACAGAACACTGAAGCTTTCTTT. This sequence encodes CASSQDEGQNTEAFF.

The chain has TRBV18 and TRBJ2-5, with D possibly being TRBD2 (6 bases). The CDR3 length is 16 residues. CDR1 and CDR2 (germline): KGHSH, LQKENI. Trimming stripped 3 bases from V and 1 base from J, with 15 bases between. Here the CDR3 DNA reads TGTGCCAGCTCACCGGCGGGGTTGGGCGGCCAAGAGACCCAGTACTTC. The encoded protein is CASSPAGLGGQETQYF.

The V and J genes are TRBV30 and TRBJ2-6; the D is unclear. Germline assignment: CDR1 GTSNPN and CDR2 SVGIG (reference sequence). This CDR3 is 16 amino acids long. Trimming left V 0 bases short and J 0 bases short, with 9 bases between. The CDR3 DNA follows: TGTGCCTGGAGTGTATCGAGGCACTCTGGGGCCAACGTCCTGACTTTC. Protein: CAWSVSRHSGANVLTF.

The chain has TRBV2 and TRBJ2-3; 10 bases align to TRBD2. Germline V CDR1 and CDR2: SNHLY, FYNNEI. The CDR3 totals 17 residues. J gave up 4 bases and V 2 bases, and 9 bases lay outside the gene matches. CDR3 loop: CASSERGRAGGADTQYF. The CDR3 region has the DNA TGTGCCAGCAGTGAAAGGGGTAGAGCGGGGGGGGCAGATACGCAGTATTTT.

This chain connects TRBV4-2 to TRBJ1-3, with 9 bases aligning to TRBD1. The CDR3 runs 17 residues. CDR1 is LGHNA and CDR2 is YNFKEQ in the germline V gene. V shed 4 bases, J shed 0 bases, and the junction held 7 bases outside the gene matches. CDR3 bases: TGTGCCAGCAGCCCGACAGGGGGAAGGGTCTCTGGAAACACCATATATTTT. Protein sequence: CASSPTGGRVSGNTIYF.

The chain carries TRBV12-3 or TRBV12-4 and TRBJ2-2, with D uncertain. Trimming took off 5 bases at V and 7 bases at J, with 11 bases between the two ends. This CDR3 is built from 13 residues. In DNA, the CDR3 is TGTGCCAGCAGTCCCCTCGCGCGCGGGGAGCTGTTTTTT. This sequence encodes CASSPLARGELFF.